The 21 T cell receptor beta chains listed next were all sequenced from one sample in a study of human T cells and chemical hapten exposure. TCRdb used MiXCR to reprocess the RACE reads, holding one entry per CDR3 protein. This sample carries roughly 200,000 distinct CDR3 sequences, under 30% of them seen once, and the ten largest clones take 2.5%. The time point: patch test 3, about 24 weeks after DPC sensitization. Treatment in this sample: therapeutic diphenylcyclopropenone sensitization with weekly scalp DPC. Sequencing used whole blood, obtained in connection with sensitization to the hapten diphenylcyclopropenone (DPC). These receptors were obtained from a woman between 35 and 50 years old with alopecia areata. Some clones in this sample may be carry-over from other donors' samples.

The V and J genes are TRBV5-4 and TRBJ1-1; D not certain. The V end was cut by 9 bases, the J end by 3 bases, with 15 bases between. Germline lookup yields CDR1 SGHNT and CDR2 YYREEE (reference sequence). The CDR3 spans 13 residues. CDR3 sequence (DNA): TGTGCCATAACGAAGGGTTTTGACACTGAAGCTTTCTTT. Encoded protein: CAITKGFDTEAFF.

This clonotype was seen a handful of times. The chain joins TRBV3-1 to TRBJ1-2; D is unclear. This CDR3 contains 11 residues. The germline V gene encodes CDR1 LGHDT and CDR2 YNNKEL (reference sequence). V dropped 1 base and J dropped 4 bases, with 1 base sitting between them. The CDR3 sequence: CASSQAYGYTF. The CDR3 bases are TGTGCCAGCAGCCAAGCCTATGGCTACACCTTC.

The CDR3 bases are TGCGCCAGCAGCCTACGGACTTATACCGGCAATGAGCAGTTCTTC. This codes for CASSLRTYTGNEQFF. The rearrangement links TRBV4-1 to TRBJ2-1, with a tentative D call TRBD2 (5 bases). V lost 4 bases, J lost 6 bases, and 16 bases lay in between. CDR1 and CDR2 from the germline V gene are MGHRA and YSYEKL. The CDR3 length is 15 residues.

This clonotype was counted only a few times. The chain recombines TRBV12-3 or TRBV12-4 with TRBJ1-1, with 7 bases lining up with TRBD1. V lost 3 bases to trimming and J lost 4 bases; unmatched junction nucleotides: 2. The CDR3 is 13 residues long. The chain's CDR3 is CASSFSGGTEAFF. CDR3 coding DNA: TGTGCCAGCAGTTTCTCAGGGGGCACTGAAGCTTTCTTT.

This clonotype was observed a handful of times. The chain is built from TRBV29-1 and TRBJ2-4, with no clear D. V was clipped by 4 bases and J by 0 bases, with 10 bases between them. The germline CDR1 and CDR2 sequences are SQVTM and ANQGSEA. The CDR3 extends over 14 amino acids. Written as DNA, the CDR3 is TGCAGCGTTGTGGTCCCCCTAGCCAAAAACATTCAGTACTTC. Its translation is CSVVVPLAKNIQYF. The full variable domain, its missing parts supplied by reference TRBV29-1 and TRBJ2-4, is SAVISQKPSRDICQRGTSLTIQCQVDSQVTMMFWYRQQPGQSLTLIATANQGSEATYESGFVIDKFPISRPNLTFSTLTVSNMSPEDSSIYLCSVVVPLAKNIQYFGAGTRLSVL.

This clonotype was recorded a few times. The CDR3 DNA sequence: TGTGCCAGCAGCTTAACGTACACCGGGGAGCTGTTTTTT. Amino acids: CASSLTYTGELFF. The rearrangement uses TRBV7-3 and TRBJ2-2; D gene uncertain. CDR1 and CDR2 from the germline V gene are SGHTA and FQGTGA. This CDR3 contains 13 residues. V lost 0 bases, J lost 3 bases, and 2 bases lay in between.

The chain employs TRBV20-1 and TRBJ1-1, with D possibly TRBD1 on 5 matching bases. The CDR3 length is 13 residues. Germline CDR1 and CDR2: DFQATT and SNEGSKA (reference sequence). Deletions cut 6 bases from V and 6 bases from J, with 17 bases between. The CDR3 is CSAWPRTGAEAFF. The CDR3, as DNA: TGCAGTGCGTGGCCTCGTACGGGGGCTGAAGCTTTCTTT.

This clonotype was seen a handful of times. V is TRBV5-4 and J is TRBJ2-7; perhaps TRBD1 as D (6 bases). V lost 4 bases to trimming and J lost 2 bases, with 13 bases between them. The CDR3 runs 14 residues. CDR1 SGHNT and CDR2 YYREEE come from the germline V gene (reference sequence). The DNA for the CDR3 is TGTGCCAGCAGCCCGGGACATGGGCCCTACGAGCAGTACTTC. Protein sequence: CASSPGHGPYEQYF.

This clonotype was observed a few times. The V gene is TRBV28, the J gene TRBJ2-2; D is uncertain. Germline CDR1 reads MDHEN; CDR2 reads SYDVKM. V gave up 2 bases and J gave up 9 bases, with 10 bases separating them. CDR3 length: 13 residues. The CDR3 nucleotides read TGTGCCAGCAGTTTAAAGAGGCACCGGGAGCTGTTTTTT. The encoded protein is CASSLKRHRELFF.

This clonotype has at least ten counts. One end of the junction does not line up with germline, which may come from a read error. The J gene is TRBJ2-5, the V gene TRBV20-1; 8 positions agree with TRBD2. Germline CDR1 is DFQATT and CDR2 is SNEGSKA (reference sequence). The CDR3 is 13 amino acids. This CDR3 is CSARGLAGETQYF. In DNA, the CDR3 is TGCAGTGCCAGAGGGCTAGCGGGAGAGACCCAGTACTTC.

In this sample, this clonotype turned up a few times. J is TRBJ2-1 and V is TRBV7-9; the D gene is possibly TRBD2 (6 bases). Germline CDR1 reads SEHNR; CDR2 reads FQNEAQ (reference sequence). This CDR3 spans 16 amino acids. V was cut by 1 base and J by 4 bases, with 14 bases left in between. Written as DNA, the CDR3 is TGTGCCAGCAGCTTAGAGATCGGGAGCGCTTACAATGAGCAGTTCTTC. Encoded protein: CASSLEIGSAYNEQFF.

Comment on this clonotype: One end of the junction varies from germline; a read error may be responsible. V gene TRBV5-5 combines with J gene TRBJ1-1, with 10 bases matching TRBD1. CDR3 size: 14 residues. CDR1 is SGHKS and CDR2 is YYEKEE in the germline V gene (reference sequence). CDR3 coding DNA: TGTGCCAGCAGCTGGGCCGGGACAGGGGACGCGGGAACCTTT. Its protein is CASSWAGTGDAGTF.

The gene calls are TRBV29-1 and TRBJ2-6; unclear D gene. There are 15 residues in the CDR3. Trimming pared 5 bases from V and 4 bases from J, leaving 15 bases between. The germline V gene has CDR1 SQVTM and CDR2 ANQGSEA. CDR3 coding DNA: TGCAGCGTTTTTGACCCGAGTCGCGGGGCCAACGTCCTGACTTTC. Translated: CSVFDPSRGANVLTF.

Of note for this clonotype: A read error may produce the germline difference seen at one junction end. The gene calls are TRBV6-6 and TRBJ2-5; weak D call: TRBD1 (6 bases). Germline CDR1 and CDR2: MNHNY and SVGAGI (reference sequence). The CDR3 spans 14 residues. As DNA, the CDR3 is TGTGCCAGCAGATTCACAGGGCCGGAAGAGACCCAGTACTTT. Translated, it gives CASRFTGPEETQYF.

The chain combines TRBV7-2 with TRBJ1-5, with 10 nucleotides matching TRBD1. The CDR3 consists of 16 residues. Germline V gene sequence: CDR1 SGHTA, CDR2 FQGNSA. Unmatched junction bases numbered 5, after V lost 4 bases and J lost 2 bases. The CDR3 DNA sequence: TGTGCCAGCAGCTCAGACGGGACAGGGGGCAATCAGCCCCAGCATTTT. This sequence encodes CASSSDGTGGNQPQHF. The full variable domain, with the rest looked up from reference TRBV7-2 and TRBJ1-5, is GAGVSQSPSNKVTEKGKDVELRCDPISGHTALYWYRQSLGQGLEFLIYFQGNSAPDKSGLPSDRFSAERTGGSVSTLTIQRTQQEDSAVYLCASSSDGTGGNQPQHFGDGTRLSIL.

The count of this clonotype is one. This rearrangement joins TRBV7-2 to TRBJ1-2, with D possibly being TRBD1 (5 bases). The V and J ends lost 5 bases and 1 base respectively, with 11 bases between them. The germline V gene has CDR1 SGHTA and CDR2 FQGNSA. The CDR3 runs to 14 residues. CDR3 region: CASSPGTLNYGYTF. For the CDR3, the DNA is TGTGCCAGCAGCCCTGGGACTCTTAACTATGGCTACACCTTC.

The chain has TRBV7-2 and TRBJ2-2; D perhaps matches TRBD1 (5 bases). Trimming cost V 1 base and J 4 bases, with 13 bases left between them. The CDR3 consists of 16 residues. CDR1 SGHTA and CDR2 FQGNSA come from the germline V gene. CDR3 DNA: TGTGCCAGCAGCTTAGTGCCAGGGAAGGTCACCGGGGAGCTGTTTTTT. Amino acid sequence: CASSLVPGKVTGELFF.

The V call is TRBV9, the J call TRBJ2-1, with D possibly being TRBD1 or TRBD2 (6 bases each). Germline CDR1 is SGDLS and CDR2 is YYNGEE. Trimming removed 0 bases from V and 3 bases from J, with 10 bases in between. The CDR3 has 15 amino acids. CDR3 nucleotide sequence: TGTGCCAGCAGCGTAGGAGGGGGGATCTACAATGAGCAGTTCTTC. Translation: CASSVGGGIYNEQFF.

This clonotype was recorded a few times. The J gene is TRBJ2-3, the V gene TRBV12-3 or TRBV12-4, with D possibly being TRBD1 (6 bases). V was trimmed by 8 bases and J by 2 bases, leaving 8 bases between them. The CDR3 is 12 residues long. DNA of the CDR3: TGTGCCAGCGGACAGAACACAGATACGCAGTATTTT. It translates to CASGQNTDTQYF.

The chain is built from TRBV21-1 and TRBJ1-2. TRBV21-1 is recorded as a pseudogene. This CDR3 comprises 14 residues. Here the CDR3 DNA reads TGTGCCAGCAGCAAAGACCCTCGGCACCCAAGCAACACCTTC. This gives the protein CASSKDPRHPSNTF.

This chain joins TRBV5-1 and TRBJ1-2; weak D call: TRBD1 (5 bases). This CDR3 contains 14 residues. The V gene's germline CDR1 is SGHRS and CDR2 YFSETQ. V gave up 0 bases and J gave up 2 bases, with 8 bases separating them. As DNA, the CDR3 is TGCGCCAGCAGCTTGGACAGGATGAACTATGGCTACACCTTC. It translates to CASSLDRMNYGYTF.